This T cell receptor (beta chain) was identified during a study of OX40 agonist ivuxolimab in advanced cancers. Overall study context: Recorded diagnoses for dose-escalation patients were hepatocellular carcinoma, melanoma, renal cell or head and neck cancer. Study observations and caveats: Expanded clones tended on average to be more numerous among CD8+ T cells than CD4+. At 0.1 to 3.0 mg/kg, CD4+ and CD8+ blood T cells expanded clonally by week 6. Among some nonresponders, normalized T-cell clonal expansion was also low.

Here immunoSEQ multiplex PCR was the method, and the copy in TCRdb shows in-frame clones only, minus some. The repertoire holds roughly 35,000 clones, 81% seen once, with about 18% in the top ten. Comments on this clone: Antigen unknown.

The CDR3 spans 15 residues. Germline CDR1 is MNHNS and CDR2 is SASEGT. Trimming removed 8 bases from V and 4 bases from J; junction bases left unmatched: 10. This clonotype was sampled from an adult with an advanced solid tumor such as melanoma, head and neck, liver or kidney cancer. Sequencing used CD4+ or CD8+ T cells sorted from blood, obtained in a trial of the OX40 agonist ivuxolimab. The chain carries TRBV6-1 and TRBJ2-7, with 11 bases matching TRBD1. CDR3 bases: TGTGCCAGCTCGGCCAGGACAGGGGGCGGGTACGAGCAGTACTTC. Protein: CASSARTGGGYEQYF.